This TCR beta chain was documented in a study of Graves' ophthalmopathy and Graves' hyperthyroidism. CDR3 length equals 14 residues. The ends were cut back, 6 bases at V and 2 bases at J, with 13 bases in the middle. Germline V gene sequence: CDR1 MNHNS, CDR2 SASEGT. The study amplified TCR beta CDR3 regions using RNA transcripts. Second-round multiplex PCR came after first-round RT-PCR with HTBI primers. Each CDR3 protein gets one entry after TCRdb re-called the multiplex PCR reads with MiXCR. Among almost 750,000 distinct CDR3 sequences, around 40% were seen once, and the ten largest hold 35% to 55%. PBMCs were obtained from approximately 10 ml of fresh peripheral blood.

The gene calls are TRBV6-1 and TRBJ2-5; D may be TRBD1 or TRBD2 (5 bases each). This TCR derives from an adult man with Graves' ophthalmopathy. The sample taken for sequencing was peripheral blood. The CDR3 DNA follows: TGTGCCAGCAGGGGGACGGATACACAAGAGACCCAGTACTTC. The encoded protein is CASRGTDTQETQYF.